This TCR beta chain derives from a study of blood T cell repertoires in COVID-19. Study in general: Sites in the United States, Italy and Spain provided acute and convalescent COVID-19 samples. T cells, B-cell-depleted T cells, or PBMCs provided the cDNA or gDNA that served as material.

Authors' data handling: Scientists estimated how many nucleated cells there were by amplifying reference gene primers. The table came from immunoSEQ multiplex PCR; TCRdb's copy has only in-frame clones and leaves some out. The V and J calls and clone size come from that table; D and trimming were worked out from the DNA. Of tens of thousands of clones listed, around 90% are singletons. A single count supports this clone. The CDR3 is 17 residues long. The J segment lost 6 bases and the V segment lost 5 bases, leaving 10 bases of the junction unmatched. Germline loops: CDR1 SGHAT, CDR2 FQNNGV. The sequence was collected from a woman in her seventies with acute or convalescent COVID-19. Sequenced sample: peripheral blood. The gene calls are TRBV11-2 and TRBJ2-6; 10 bases match TRBD1. The CDR3 loop reads CASSPRTGGSLANVLTF. The CDR3 nucleotides are TGTGCCAGCAGCCCCCGGACAGGGGGATCACTGGCCAACGTCCTGACTTTC.